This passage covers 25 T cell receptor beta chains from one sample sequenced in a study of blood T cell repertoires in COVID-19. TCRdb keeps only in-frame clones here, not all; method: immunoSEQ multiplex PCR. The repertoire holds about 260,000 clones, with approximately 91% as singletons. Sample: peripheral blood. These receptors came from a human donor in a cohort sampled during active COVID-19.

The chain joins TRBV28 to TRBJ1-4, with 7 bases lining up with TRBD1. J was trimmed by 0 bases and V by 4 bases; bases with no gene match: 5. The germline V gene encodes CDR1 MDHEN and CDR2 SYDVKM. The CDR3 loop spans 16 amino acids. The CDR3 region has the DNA TGTGCCAGCAGTTCCCAAGGGACAGCAACTAATGAAAAACTGTTTTTT. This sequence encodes CASSSQGTATNEKLFF.

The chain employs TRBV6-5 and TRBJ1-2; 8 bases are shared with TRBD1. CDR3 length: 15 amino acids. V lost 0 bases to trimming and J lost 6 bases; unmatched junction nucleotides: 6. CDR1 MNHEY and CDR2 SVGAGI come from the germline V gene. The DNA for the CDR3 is TGTGCCAGCAGTTACTCCCTAGACAGGGGAAATGGCTACACCTTC. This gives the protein CASSYSLDRGNGYTF.

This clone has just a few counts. In DNA, the CDR3 is TGTGCCACAGAATCAACAGGGGTCTCCTACGAGCAGTACTTC. It specifies CATESTGVSYEQYF. This rearrangement joins TRBV30 to TRBJ2-7; 7 positions agree with TRBD1. The CDR3 loop spans 14 amino acids. The J segment lost 0 bases and the V segment lost 8 bases, leaving 10 bases of the junction unmatched. Germline-derived CDR1 and CDR2 are GTSNPN and SVGIG (reference sequence).

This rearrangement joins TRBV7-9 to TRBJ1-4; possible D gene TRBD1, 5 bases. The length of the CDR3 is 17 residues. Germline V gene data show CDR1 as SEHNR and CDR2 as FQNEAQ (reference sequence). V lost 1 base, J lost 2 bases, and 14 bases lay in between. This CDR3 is CASSLGGLGSTNEKLFF. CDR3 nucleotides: TGTGCCAGCAGCTTAGGGGGCTTGGGGTCCACTAATGAAAAACTGTTTTTT.

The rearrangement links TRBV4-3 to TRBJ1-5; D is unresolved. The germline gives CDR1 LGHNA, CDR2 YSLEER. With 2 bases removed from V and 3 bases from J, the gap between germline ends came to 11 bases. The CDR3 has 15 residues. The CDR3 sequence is CASSQFRQHNQPQHF. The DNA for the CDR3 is TGCGCCAGCAGCCAATTTCGACAACACAATCAGCCCCAGCATTTT.

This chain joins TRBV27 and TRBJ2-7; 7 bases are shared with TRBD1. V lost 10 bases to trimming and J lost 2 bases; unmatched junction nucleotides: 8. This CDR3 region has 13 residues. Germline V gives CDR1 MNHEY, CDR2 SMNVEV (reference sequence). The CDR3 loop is CAIRGRGPYEQYF. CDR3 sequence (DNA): TGTGCCATTAGGGGGCGTGGACCCTACGAGCAGTACTTC.

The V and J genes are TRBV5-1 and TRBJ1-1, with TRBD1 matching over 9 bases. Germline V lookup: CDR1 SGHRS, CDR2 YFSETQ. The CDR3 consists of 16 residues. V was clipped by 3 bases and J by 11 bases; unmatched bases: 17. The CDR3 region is CASSSTGGALNPGAFF. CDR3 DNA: TGCGCCAGCAGCTCCACAGGGGGCGCGTTAAATCCTGGGGCTTTCTTT.

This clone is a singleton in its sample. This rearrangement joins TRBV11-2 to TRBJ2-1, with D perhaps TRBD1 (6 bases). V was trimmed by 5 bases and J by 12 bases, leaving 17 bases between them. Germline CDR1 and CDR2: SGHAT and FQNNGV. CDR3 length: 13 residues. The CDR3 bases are TGTGCCAGCAGCATCCGACAGGAAAAGGGGCAGTTCTTC. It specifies CASSIRQEKGQFF.

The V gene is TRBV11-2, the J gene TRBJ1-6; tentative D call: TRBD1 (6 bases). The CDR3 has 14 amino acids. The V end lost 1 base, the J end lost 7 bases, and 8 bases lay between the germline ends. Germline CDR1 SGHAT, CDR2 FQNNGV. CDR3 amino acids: CASSLGQGNSPLHF. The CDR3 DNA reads TGTGCCAGCAGCTTAGGGCAGGGGAATTCACCCCTCCACTTT.

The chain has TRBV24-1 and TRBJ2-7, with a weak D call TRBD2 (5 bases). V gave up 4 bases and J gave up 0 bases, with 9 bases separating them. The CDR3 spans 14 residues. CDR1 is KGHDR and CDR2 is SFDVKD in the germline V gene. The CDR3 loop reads CATSDPGSSYEQYF. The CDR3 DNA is TGTGCCACCAGTGACCCGGGATCCTCCTACGAGCAGTACTTC.

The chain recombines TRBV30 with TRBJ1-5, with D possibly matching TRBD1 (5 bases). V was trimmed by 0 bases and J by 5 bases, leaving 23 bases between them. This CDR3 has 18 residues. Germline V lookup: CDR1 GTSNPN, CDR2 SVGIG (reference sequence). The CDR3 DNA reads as TGTGCCTGGAGTGTACCGGCAGGGTTGATTCACCCCGATCAGCCCCAGCATTTT. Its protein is CAWSVPAGLIHPDQPQHF.

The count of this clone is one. DNA of the CDR3: TGCGCCAGCCGACAGGATCCGAACACTGAAGCTTTCTTT. Its translation is CASRQDPNTEAFF. The V and J genes are TRBV10-1 and TRBJ1-1; tentatively, D is TRBD1 (6 bases). There are 13 residues in the CDR3. Germline CDR1 WNHNN, CDR2 SYGVQD (reference sequence). V was clipped by 8 bases and J by 1 base, with 11 bases between them.

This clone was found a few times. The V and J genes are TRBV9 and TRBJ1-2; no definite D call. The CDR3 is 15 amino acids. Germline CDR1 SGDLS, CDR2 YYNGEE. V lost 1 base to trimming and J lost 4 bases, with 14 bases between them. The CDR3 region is CASSVTAVIAYGYTF. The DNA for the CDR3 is TGTGCCAGCAGCGTAACAGCGGTAATCGCCTATGGCTACACCTTC.

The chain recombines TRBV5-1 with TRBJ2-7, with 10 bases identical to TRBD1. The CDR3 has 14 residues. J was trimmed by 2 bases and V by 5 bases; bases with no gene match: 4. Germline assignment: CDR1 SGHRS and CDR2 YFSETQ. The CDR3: CASRTGTGAYEQYF. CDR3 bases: TGCGCCAGCAGGACCGGGACAGGGGCCTACGAGCAGTACTTC.

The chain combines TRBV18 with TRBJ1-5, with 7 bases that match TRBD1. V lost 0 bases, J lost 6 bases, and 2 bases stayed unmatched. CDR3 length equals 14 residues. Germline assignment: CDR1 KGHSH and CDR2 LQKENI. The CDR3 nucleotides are TGTGCCAGCTCACCACCCGACAGGGTTCAGCCCCAGCATTTT. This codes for CASSPPDRVQPQHF.

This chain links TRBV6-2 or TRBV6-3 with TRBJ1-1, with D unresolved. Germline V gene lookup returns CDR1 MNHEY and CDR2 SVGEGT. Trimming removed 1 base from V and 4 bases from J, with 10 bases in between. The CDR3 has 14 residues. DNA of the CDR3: TGTGCCAGCAGTTACTTTCCCCGGAGCACTGAAGCTTTCTTT. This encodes CASSYFPRSTEAFF.

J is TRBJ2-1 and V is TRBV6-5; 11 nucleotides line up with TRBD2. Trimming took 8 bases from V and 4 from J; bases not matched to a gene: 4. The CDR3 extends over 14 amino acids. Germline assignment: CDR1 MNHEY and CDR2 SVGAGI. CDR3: CASGTSGLYNEQFF. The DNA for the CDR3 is TGTGCCAGCGGGACTAGCGGTTTATACAATGAGCAGTTCTTC.

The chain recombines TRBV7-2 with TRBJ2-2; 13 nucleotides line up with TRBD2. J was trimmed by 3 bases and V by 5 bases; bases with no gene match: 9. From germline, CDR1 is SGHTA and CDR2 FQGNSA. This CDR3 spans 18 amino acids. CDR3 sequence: CASSPRTSGGLDTGELFF. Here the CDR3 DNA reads TGTGCCAGCAGCCCGCGGACTAGCGGGGGCCTAGACACCGGGGAGCTGTTTTTT.

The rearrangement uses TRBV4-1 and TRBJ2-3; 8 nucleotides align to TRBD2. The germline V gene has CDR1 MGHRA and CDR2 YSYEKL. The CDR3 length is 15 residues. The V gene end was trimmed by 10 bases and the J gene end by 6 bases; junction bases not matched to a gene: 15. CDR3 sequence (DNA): TGCGCCATCGCGGCCGGGACTAGTCCCTCGGATACGCAGTATTTT. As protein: CAIAAGTSPSDTQYF.

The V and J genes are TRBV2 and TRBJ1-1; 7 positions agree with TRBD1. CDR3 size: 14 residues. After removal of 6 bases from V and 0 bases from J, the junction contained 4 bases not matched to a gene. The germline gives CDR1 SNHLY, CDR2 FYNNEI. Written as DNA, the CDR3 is TGTGCCAGCAGGCCGGGACAGTTGAACACTGAAGCTTTCTTT. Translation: CASRPGQLNTEAFF.

DNA of the CDR3: TGTGCCAGTAGTATCGGACTAGCGGAGGACTACGAGCAGTACTTC. This encodes CASSIGLAEDYEQYF. The chain employs TRBV19 and TRBJ2-7; TRBD2 matches 10 bases. Germline values: CDR1 LNHDA, CDR2 SQIVND (reference sequence). J was trimmed by 3 bases and V by 3 bases; bases with no gene match: 5. The CDR3 runs 15 residues. The whole variable domain, filled in from reference TRBV19 and TRBJ2-7, reads DGGITQSPKYLFRKEGQNVTLSCEQNLNHDAMYWYRQDPGQGLRLIYYSQIVNDFQKGDIAEGYSVSREKKESFPLTVTSAQKNPTAFYLCASSIGLAEDYEQYFGPGTRLTVT.

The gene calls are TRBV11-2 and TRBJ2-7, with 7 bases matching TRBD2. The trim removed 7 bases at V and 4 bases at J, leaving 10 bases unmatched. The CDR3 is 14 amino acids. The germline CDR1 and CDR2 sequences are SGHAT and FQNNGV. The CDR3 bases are TGTGCCAGCACCATCGGGAGGTACGCGTACGAGCAGTACTTC. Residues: CASTIGRYAYEQYF. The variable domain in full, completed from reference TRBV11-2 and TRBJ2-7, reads EAGVAQSPRYKIIEKRQSVAFWCNPISGHATLYWYQQILGQGPKLLIQFQNNGVVDDSQLPKDRFSAERLKGVDSTLKIQPAKLEDSAVYLCASTIGRYAYEQYFGPGTRLTVT.

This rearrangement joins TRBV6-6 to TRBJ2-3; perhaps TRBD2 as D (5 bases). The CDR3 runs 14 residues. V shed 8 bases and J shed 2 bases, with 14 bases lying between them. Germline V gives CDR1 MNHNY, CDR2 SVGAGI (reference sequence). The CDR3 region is CASRSDFPTDTQYF. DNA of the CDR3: TGTGCCAGCCGTAGCGACTTTCCCACAGATACGCAGTATTTT.

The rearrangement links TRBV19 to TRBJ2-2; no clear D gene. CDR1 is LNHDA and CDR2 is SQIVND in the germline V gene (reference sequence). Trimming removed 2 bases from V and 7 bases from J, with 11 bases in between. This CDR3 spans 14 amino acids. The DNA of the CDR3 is TGTGCCAGTAGTATAAATCGCAACTACGGGGAGCTGTTTTTT. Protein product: CASSINRNYGELFF.

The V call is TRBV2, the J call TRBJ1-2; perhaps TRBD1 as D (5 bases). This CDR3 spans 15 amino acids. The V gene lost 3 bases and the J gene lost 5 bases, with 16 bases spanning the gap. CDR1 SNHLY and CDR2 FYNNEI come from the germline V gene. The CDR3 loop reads CASSEVRGEPYGYTF. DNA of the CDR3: TGTGCCAGCAGTGAGGTCCGGGGGGAGCCTTATGGCTACACCTTC.